This T cell receptor (beta chain) came from a study of cytotoxic CD8 clonotypes in ibrutinib-treated CLL. This CDR3 comprises 13 residues. Germline V lookup: CDR1 LNHDA, CDR2 SQIVND (reference sequence). The V and J ends lost 6 bases and 3 bases respectively, with 6 bases between them. This clone has a handful of counts. Some clones are missing from TCRdb's copy, which holds only in-frame ones; the method was immunoSEQ multiplex PCR. The sample has a few hundred thousand clones, about 64% seen once. V and J are TRBV19 and TRBJ2-6; no definite D call. The receptor comes from a human donor with chronic lymphocytic leukemia. This specimen was PBMCs, taken after 36 months of ibrutinib treatment. The CDR3 is CASRGRGANVLTF. CDR3 bases: TGTGCCAGTAGAGGGCGTGGGGCCAACGTCCTGACTTTC.